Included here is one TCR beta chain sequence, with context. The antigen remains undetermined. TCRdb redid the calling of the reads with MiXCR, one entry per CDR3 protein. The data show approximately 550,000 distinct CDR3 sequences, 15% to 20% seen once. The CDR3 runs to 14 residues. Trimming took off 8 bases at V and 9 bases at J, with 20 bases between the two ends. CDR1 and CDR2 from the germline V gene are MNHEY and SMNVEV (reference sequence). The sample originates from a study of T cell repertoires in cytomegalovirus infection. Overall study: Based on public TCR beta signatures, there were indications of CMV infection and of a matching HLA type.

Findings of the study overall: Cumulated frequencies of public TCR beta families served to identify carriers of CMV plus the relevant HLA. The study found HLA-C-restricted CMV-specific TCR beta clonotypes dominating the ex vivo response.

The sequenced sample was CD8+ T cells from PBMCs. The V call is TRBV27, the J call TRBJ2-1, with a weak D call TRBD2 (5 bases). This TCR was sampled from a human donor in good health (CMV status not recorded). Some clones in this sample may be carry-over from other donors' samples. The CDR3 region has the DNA TGTGCCAGCCGCCTTGTGGGAGTGGGTGCTGAGCAGTTCTTC. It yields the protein CASRLVGVGAEQFF.